This T cell receptor beta chain emerged from a study of T cells in Graves' hyperthyroidism and ophthalmopathy. The overall study: Peripheral blood samples were taken at initial diagnosis, prior to any treatment.

About this clonotype: Antigen unknown.

The CDR3 is 16 amino acids. Germline CDR1 reads LGHNA; CDR2 reads YNFKEQ. V lost 2 bases and J 4 bases, leaving 17 bases between the germline ends. RNA transcripts provided the source from which TCR beta CDR3 regions were amplified. First-round RT-PCR with HTBI primers amplified the TCR CDR3 region. TCRdb reprocessed the multiplex PCR reads with MiXCR, giving one entry per CDR3 protein. This sample carries 160,000 or so distinct CDR3 sequences, around 8.9% of them seen once, and the ten largest clones take roughly 23%. Broader study findings: Patients with ophthalmopathy were separated from those with stable hyperthyroidism by a 13 V-J model.

The chain employs TRBV4-2 and TRBJ1-2; D may be TRBD1 (5 bases). Sample: blood. This receptor was obtained from a woman aged 18-29 years with Graves' hyperthyroidism that later progressed to Graves' ophthalmopathy. The CDR3 loop is CASSQRLRGAFYGYTF. The CDR3 nucleotides are TGTGCCAGCAGCCAACGGCTCCGAGGGGCTTTCTATGGCTACACCTTC.